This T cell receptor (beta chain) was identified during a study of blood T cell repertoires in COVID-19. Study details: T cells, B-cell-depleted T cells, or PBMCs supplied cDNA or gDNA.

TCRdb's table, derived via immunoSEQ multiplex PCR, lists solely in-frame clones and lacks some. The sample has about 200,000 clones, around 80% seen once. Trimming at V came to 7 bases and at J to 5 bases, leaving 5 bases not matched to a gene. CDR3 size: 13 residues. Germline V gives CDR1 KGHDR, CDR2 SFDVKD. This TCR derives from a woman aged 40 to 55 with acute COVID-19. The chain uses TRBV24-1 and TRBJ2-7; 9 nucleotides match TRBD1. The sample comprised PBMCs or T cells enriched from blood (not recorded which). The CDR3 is CATRGQGTDEQYF. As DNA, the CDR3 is TGTGCCACCAGAGGACAGGGGACAGACGAGCAGTACTTC.